Sequencing of this TCR beta chain was carried out in a study of radiation and T cells in renal cell carcinoma. As for this clone: No antigen is known for it.

Study outcomes and limitations: From baseline, blood top tumor clonotypes peaked at 2 weeks post-radiation.

Sequencing was performed with immunoSEQ multiplex PCR; in TCRdb, only in-frame clones are kept and a portion is missing. The sample includes more than 120,000 clones, 86% of them seen just once. Time point in this sample: blood 4 weeks post-SBRT, at nephrectomy. Treatment: 15 Gy SBRT to primary tumor, nephrectomy 4 weeks later. Nephrectomy followed 15 Gy stereotactic body radiation by 4 weeks. After SBRT, blood was collected at 2 and 4 weeks, plus baseline. CDR1 SGHNT and CDR2 YYREEE come from the germline V gene (reference sequence). The junction had 3 bases not matched to a gene; V was cut back by 1 base and J by 3 bases. The CDR3 extends over 15 amino acids.

The chain uses TRBV5-4 and TRBJ2-2, with 7 bases fitting TRBD1. Sequencing used blood, obtained from a patient whose treatment included radiotherapy and nephrectomy. This receptor was obtained from a woman in her forties or fifties with renal cell carcinoma. The CDR3 nucleotides are TGTGCCAGCAGCTTGACAGGGGCGGACACCGGGGAGCTGTTTTTT. Protein: CASSLTGADTGELFF.